This TCR beta chain was documented in a study of shared clonotypes between healthy human individuals. Study-level points and caveats: Investigators expected sequencing depth to affect clonotype sharing among donors.

Each of the donors was a healthy adult who was HIV-negative and had not had a recent acute infection or vaccination. For unsorted samples, genomic DNA was extracted from around 86 million PBMCs. This CDR3 contains 15 residues. The V and J ends lost 4 bases and 4 bases, in that order; junction bases with no gene match: 9. Germline values: CDR1 SGDLS, CDR2 YYNGEE. Authors' analysis steps: Junction-only sequences without quality scores were provided by ImmunoSEQ, so filtering was different. The table came from immunoSEQ multiplex PCR; TCRdb's copy has only in-frame clones and leaves some out. D and trimming were read from the DNA, whereas the V and J calls and clone size are those reported in that table. This sample carries around 440,000 clones, over 60% of them seen once, and the ten largest clones take around 12%. Turning to this clone: Its antigen is currently unknown.

The TCR was taken from a woman in her 40s in good health. Some clones in this sample may be carry-over from other donors' samples. V gene TRBV9 combines with J gene TRBJ1-2; 8 bases are shared with TRBD1. Sequenced sample: PBMCs. The CDR3 nucleotides read TGTGCCAGCAGCCAAGGACAGGGCGTTCCCTATGGCTACACCTTC. Encoded protein: CASSQGQGVPYGYTF.